This section outlines one T cell receptor (beta chain) sequence together with its context. TCRdb re-derived calls from the RACE reads in MiXCR, one entry per CDR3 protein. The data contain about 69,000 distinct CDR3 sequences, about 9.3% of them seen just once; the ten biggest clones take up 6.8%. These data come from a study of human T cells and chemical hapten exposure. Time point in this sample: patch test 2, 6 weeks after DPC sensitization. The treatment is: therapeutic diphenylcyclopropenone sensitization with weekly scalp DPC. This sequence originates from a woman aged 45-59 years with alopecia areata. Some clones in this sample may be carry-over from other donors' samples. The sample here was whole blood, taken in connection with sensitization to the hapten diphenylcyclopropenone (DPC).

The chain's CDR3 is CASSLRSSGQRLTNTGELFF. As DNA, the CDR3 is TGTGCCAGCAGCTTAAGATCGTCGGGACAGAGATTAACGAACACCGGGGAGCTGTTTTTT. This chain uses TRBV7-8 with TRBJ2-2; 7 positions agree with TRBD1. This CDR3 is built from 20 residues. V lost 2 bases to trimming and J lost 0 bases; unmatched junction nucleotides: 15. Germline lookup yields CDR1 SGHVS and CDR2 FQNEAQ.